This T cell receptor (beta chain) was sequenced during a study of cytomegalovirus exposure and HLA in healthy donors. Vbeta (60) and Jbeta (13) primers were used in the PCR. TCRdb's copy holds only in-frame clones and misses some; the assay was immunoSEQ multiplex PCR. This table holds approximately 160,000 clones, about three quarters found once. Regarding the study as a whole: It was reportedly the case that the classifier diagnosed cytomegalovirus status with high specificity and sensitivity. Apparent HLA restriction characterized most CMV-associated TCR beta chains in a later analysis.

Details on this clone: Its antigen is undetermined.

CDR1 LNHDA and CDR2 SQIVND come from the germline V gene (reference sequence). V shed 10 bases and J shed 1 base, with 13 bases lying between them. This CDR3 is 14 amino acids long. The rearrangement uses TRBV19 and TRBJ2-2; possibly TRBD1 for D (5 bases). The origin of this receptor is a female donor in good health and CMV-seronegative. The sequencing sample was made of PBMCs. DNA for the CDR3: TGTGCCACGTCGAACAGGAGGAACACCGGGGAGCTGTTTTTT. Protein product: CATSNRRNTGELFF.